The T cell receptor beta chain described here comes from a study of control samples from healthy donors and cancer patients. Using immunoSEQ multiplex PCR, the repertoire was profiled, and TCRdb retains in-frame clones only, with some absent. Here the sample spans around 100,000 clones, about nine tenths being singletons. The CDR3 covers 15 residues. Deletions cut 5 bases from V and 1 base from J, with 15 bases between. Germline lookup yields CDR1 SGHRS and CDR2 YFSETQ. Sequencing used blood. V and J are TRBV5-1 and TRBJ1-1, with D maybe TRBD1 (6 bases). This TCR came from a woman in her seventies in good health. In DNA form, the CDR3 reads TGCGCCAGCAGTCTGAGACAGGCGAGGAACACTGAAGCTTTCTTT. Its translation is CASSLRQARNTEAFF.